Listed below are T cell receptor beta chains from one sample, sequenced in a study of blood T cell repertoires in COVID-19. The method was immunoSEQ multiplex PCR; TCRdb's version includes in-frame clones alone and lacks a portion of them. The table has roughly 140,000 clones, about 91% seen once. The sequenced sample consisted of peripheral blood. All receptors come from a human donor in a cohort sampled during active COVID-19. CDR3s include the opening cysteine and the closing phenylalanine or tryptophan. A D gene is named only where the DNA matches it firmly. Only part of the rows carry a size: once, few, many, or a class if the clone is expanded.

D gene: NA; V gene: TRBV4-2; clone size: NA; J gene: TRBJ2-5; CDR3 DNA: TGTGCCAGCAGCCAACTACCGACAGGTGGGTCTGGGGAGACCCAGTACTTC; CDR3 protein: CASSQLPTGGSGETQYF
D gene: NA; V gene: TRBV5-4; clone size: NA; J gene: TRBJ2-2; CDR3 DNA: TGTGCCAGCAGGCTAGATTCCGGCACCGGGGAGCTGTTTTTT; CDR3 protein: CASRLDSGTGELFF
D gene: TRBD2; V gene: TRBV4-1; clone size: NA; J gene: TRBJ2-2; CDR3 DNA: TGCGCCAGCAGCCTGGGGCTAGCGGGGGGATACACCGGGGAGCTGTTTTTT; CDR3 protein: CASSLGLAGGYTGELFF
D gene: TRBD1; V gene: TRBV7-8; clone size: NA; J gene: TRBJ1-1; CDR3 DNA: TGTGCCAGCAGCAACCGACAGGGGAACACTGAAGCTTTCTTT; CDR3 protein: CASSNRQGNTEAFF
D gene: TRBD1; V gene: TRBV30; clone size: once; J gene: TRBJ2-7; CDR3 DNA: TGTGCCTGGAGTAGGGGACAGTCAATGGGGGAGCAGTACTTC; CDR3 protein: CAWSRGQSMGEQYF
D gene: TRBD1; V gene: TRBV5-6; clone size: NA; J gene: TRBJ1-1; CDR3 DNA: TGTGCCAGCAGCCTGACAGGGGTTCGCACTGAAGCTTTCTTT; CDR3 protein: CASSLTGVRTEAFF
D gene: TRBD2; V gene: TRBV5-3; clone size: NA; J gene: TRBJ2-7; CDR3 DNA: TGTGCCAGAAGCCCGAATTATAGACTAGCGGGGGCGCCCAGGGAGCAGTACTTC; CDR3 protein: CARSPNYRLAGAPREQYF
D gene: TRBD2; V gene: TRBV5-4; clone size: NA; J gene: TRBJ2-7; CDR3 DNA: TGTGCCAGCAGCCCCGGGGGGGGTCGGAGCTCCTACGAGCAGTACTTC; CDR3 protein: CASSPGGGRSSYEQYF
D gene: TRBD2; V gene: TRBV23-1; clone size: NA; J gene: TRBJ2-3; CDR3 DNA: TGCGCCAGCAGTCAATGTCGTCCCGGGACTACCATTTTGAGGTCGCAGTATTTT; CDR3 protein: CASSQCRPGTTILRSQYF
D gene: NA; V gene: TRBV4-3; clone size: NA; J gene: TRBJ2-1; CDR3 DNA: TGCGCCAGCAGCCAAGATCTGTCGGGGTTCAATGAGCAGTTCTTC; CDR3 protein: CASSQDLSGFNEQFF
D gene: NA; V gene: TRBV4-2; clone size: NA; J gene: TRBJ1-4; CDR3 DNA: TGTGCCAGCAGCCAAGATCGGACAGCAACTAATGAAAAACTGTTTTTT; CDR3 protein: CASSQDRTATNEKLFF
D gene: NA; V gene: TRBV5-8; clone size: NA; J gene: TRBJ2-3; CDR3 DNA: TGTGCCAGCAGCTCCGGACTGGAAGACACAGATACGCAGTATTTT; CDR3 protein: CASSSGLEDTDTQYF
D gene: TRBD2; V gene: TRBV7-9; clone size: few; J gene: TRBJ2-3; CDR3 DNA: TGTGCCAGCAGCCCCGGGACTAGCGTCACAGATACGCAGTATTTT; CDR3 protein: CASSPGTSVTDTQYF
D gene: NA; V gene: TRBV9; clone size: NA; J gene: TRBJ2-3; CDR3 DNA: TGTGCCAGCAGCGTAGGACAGGTCTCTACCCATTCAACGGATACGCAGTATTTT; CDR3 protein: CASSVGQVSTHSTDTQYF
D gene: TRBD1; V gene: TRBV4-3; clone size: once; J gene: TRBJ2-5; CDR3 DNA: TGCGCCAGCAGCCCTGGGAGAGGGGGCGGTGAGACCCAGTACTTC; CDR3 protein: CASSPGRGGGETQYF
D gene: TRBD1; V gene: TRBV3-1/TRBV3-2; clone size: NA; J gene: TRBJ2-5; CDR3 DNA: TGTGCCAGCAGCCAAGATCCCCGACAGGGTTTCGGGCAAGAGACCCAGTACTTC; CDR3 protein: CASSQDPRQGFGQETQYF
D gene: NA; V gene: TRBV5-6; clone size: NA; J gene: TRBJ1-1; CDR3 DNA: TGTGCCAGCAGCTTGGTTCGCGGGGGGAACACTGAAGCTTTCTTT; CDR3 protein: CASSLVRGGNTEAFF
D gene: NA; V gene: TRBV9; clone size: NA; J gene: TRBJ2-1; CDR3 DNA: TGTGCCAGCAGCTCCCCGGGTGAGCAGTTCTTC; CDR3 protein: CASSSPGEQFF
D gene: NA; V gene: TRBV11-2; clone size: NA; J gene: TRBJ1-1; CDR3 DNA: TGTGCCAGCAGCTTAGATGGGGCCCTTACTGAAGCTTTCTTT; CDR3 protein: CASSLDGALTEAFF
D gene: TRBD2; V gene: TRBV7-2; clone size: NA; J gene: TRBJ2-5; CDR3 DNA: TGTGCCAGCAGCATGGCGGGGGGCCAGGAGACCCAGTACTTC; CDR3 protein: CASSMAGGQETQYF
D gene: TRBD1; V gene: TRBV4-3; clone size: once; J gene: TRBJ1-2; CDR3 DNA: TGCGCCAGCAGCCAAGATCTTGGACAGGGTCTCCACACCTTC; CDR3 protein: CASSQDLGQGLHTF
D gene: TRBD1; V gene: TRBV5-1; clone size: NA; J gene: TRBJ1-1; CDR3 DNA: TGCGCCAGCAGGATTACAGGGGGCAACACTGAAGCTTTCTTT; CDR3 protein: CASRITGGNTEAFF
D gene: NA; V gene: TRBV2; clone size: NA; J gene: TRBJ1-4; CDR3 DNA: TGTGCCAGCAGGCCAACTTCAGGGGCTAATGAAAAACTGTTTTTT; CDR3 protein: CASRPTSGANEKLFF
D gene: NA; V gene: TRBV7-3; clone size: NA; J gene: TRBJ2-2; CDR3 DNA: TGTGCCAGCAGCCCCATGCGGACCGGGGAGCTGTTTTTT; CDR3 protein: CASSPMRTGELFF
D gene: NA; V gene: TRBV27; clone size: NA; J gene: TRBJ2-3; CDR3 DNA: TGTGCCACAGTGCGGATGGGGCAGTCCACAGATACGCAGTATTTT; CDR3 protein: CATVRMGQSTDTQYF
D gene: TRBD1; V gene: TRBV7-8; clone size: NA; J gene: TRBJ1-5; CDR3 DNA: TGTGCCAGCAGCCCCGGGACAGGGGCTTATAGCAATCAGCCCCAGCATTTT; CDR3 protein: CASSPGTGAYSNQPQHF
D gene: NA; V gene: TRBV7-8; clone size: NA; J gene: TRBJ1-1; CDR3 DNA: TGTGCCAGCAGCCATCAGGGTATTGAAGCTTTCTTT; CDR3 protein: CASSHQGIEAFF
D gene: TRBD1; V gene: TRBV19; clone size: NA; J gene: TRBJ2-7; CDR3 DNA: TGTGCCAGTAATCCACAGGGGGCGAAGGACGAGCAGTACTTC; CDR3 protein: CASNPQGAKDEQYF
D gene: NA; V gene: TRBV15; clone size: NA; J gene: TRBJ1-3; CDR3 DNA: TGTGCCACCAGCAGAGATCCCAGCTCTGGAAACACCATATATTTT; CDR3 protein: CATSRDPSSGNTIYF
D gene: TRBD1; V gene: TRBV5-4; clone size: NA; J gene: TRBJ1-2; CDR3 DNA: TGTGCCAGCAGCGGGGCGGGACAGGGTGCCGGCTACACCTTC; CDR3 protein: CASSGAGQGAGYTF
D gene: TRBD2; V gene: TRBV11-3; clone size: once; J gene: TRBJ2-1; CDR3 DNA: TGTGCCAGCAGCTCCAGCGGGGGCGAGCAGTTCTTC; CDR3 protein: CASSSSGGEQFF
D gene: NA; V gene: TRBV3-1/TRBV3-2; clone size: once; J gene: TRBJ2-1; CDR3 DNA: TGTGCCAGCAGCCTACGACAGGAAAGGAGATACAATGAGCAGTTCTTC; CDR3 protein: CASSLRQERRYNEQFF
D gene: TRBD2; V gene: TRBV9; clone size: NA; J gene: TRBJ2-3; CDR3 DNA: TGTGCCAGCAGCCCCGTGGGGGGGACAGATACGCAGTATTTT; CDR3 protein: CASSPVGGTDTQYF
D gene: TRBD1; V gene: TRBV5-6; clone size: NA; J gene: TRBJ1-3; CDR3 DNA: TGTGCCAGCAGCTCTCGACAGGGGCGAAACACCATATATTTT; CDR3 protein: CASSSRQGRNTIYF
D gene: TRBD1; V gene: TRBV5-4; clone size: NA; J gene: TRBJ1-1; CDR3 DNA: TGTGCCAGCAGCTTGTCGATGAGAGGGGGCCTGAACACTGAAGCTTTCTTT; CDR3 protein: CASSLSMRGGLNTEAFF
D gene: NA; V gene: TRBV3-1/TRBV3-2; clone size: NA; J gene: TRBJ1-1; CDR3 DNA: TGTGCCAGCAGCCACGGGGGGAGAGCTTTCTTT; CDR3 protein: CASSHGGRAFF
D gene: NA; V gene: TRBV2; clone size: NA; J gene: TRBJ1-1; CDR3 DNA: TGTGCCAGCAGTAGGGACACTATGAACACTGAAGCTTTCTTT; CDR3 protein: CASSRDTMNTEAFF
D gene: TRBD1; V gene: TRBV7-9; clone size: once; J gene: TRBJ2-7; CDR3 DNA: TGTGCCAGCAGCCCTCCCGGGACAGGGTACCACGAGCAGTACTTC; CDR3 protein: CASSPPGTGYHEQYF
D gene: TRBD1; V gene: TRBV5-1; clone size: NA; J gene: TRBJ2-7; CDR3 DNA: TGCGCCAGCAGCTGGGGGACAGGGGCCGGCGAGCAGTACTTC; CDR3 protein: CASSWGTGAGEQYF
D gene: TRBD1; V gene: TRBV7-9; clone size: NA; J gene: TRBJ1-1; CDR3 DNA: TGTGCCAGCAGCTTACTGTGGACAGGGTCCCACACTGAAGCTTTCTTT; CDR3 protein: CASSLLWTGSHTEAFF
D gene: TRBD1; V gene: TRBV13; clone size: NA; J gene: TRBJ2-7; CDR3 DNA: TGTGCCAGCAGCTTCGCGGGACAGGGCCCCTACGAGCAGTACTTC; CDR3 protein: CASSFAGQGPYEQYF
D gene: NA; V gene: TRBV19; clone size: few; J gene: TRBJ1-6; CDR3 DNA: TGTGCCAGTAGGCGACAGCTTTATAATTCACCCCTCCACTTT; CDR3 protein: CASRRQLYNSPLHF
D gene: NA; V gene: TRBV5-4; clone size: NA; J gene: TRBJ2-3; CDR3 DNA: TGTGCCAGCAGCAACAGGGCTACAGATACGCAGTATTTT; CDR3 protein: CASSNRATDTQYF
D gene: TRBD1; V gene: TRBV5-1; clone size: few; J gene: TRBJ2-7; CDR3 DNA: TGCGCCAGCAGCTTAGGGACAGGGGCCAGGAGATACGAGCAGTACTTC; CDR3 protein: CASSLGTGARRYEQYF
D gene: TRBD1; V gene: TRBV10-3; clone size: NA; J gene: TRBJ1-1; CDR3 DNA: TGTGCCATCAGTGAGACAGGGGGAATAAACACTGAAGCTTTCTTT; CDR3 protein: CAISETGGINTEAFF
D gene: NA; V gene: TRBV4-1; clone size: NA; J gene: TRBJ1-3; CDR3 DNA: TGCGCCAGCAGCCAAGAAGGAGGAGGGAGCTCTGGAAACACCATATATTTT; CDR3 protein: CASSQEGGGSSGNTIYF